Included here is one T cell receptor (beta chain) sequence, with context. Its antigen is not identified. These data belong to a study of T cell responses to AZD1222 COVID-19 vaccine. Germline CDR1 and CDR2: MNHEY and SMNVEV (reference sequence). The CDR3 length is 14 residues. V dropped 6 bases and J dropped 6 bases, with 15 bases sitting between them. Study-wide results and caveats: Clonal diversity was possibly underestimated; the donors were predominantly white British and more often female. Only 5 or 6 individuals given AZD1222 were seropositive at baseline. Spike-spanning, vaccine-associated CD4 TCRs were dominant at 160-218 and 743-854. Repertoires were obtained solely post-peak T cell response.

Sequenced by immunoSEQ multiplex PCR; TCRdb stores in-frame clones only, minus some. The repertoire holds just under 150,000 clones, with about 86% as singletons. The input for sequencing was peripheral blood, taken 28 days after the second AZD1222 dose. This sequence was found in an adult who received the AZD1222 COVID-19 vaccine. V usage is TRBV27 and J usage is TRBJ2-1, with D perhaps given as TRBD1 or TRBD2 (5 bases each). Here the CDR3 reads CASRQRERGNEQFF. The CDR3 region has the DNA TGTGCCAGCAGGCAGCGAGAGAGGGGCAATGAGCAGTTCTTC.